This T cell receptor (beta chain) was retrieved from a study of shared clonotypes between healthy human individuals. On the study more broadly: There were three CD4 naive, three CD4 memory, two CD8 naive and one CD8 memory plates per donor.

This clone was seen just once. This table comes from immunoSEQ multiplex PCR, and its TCRdb copy is limited to in-frame clones, with some not included. The data contain over 1.4 million clones, over 95% of them singletons. The specimen was naive CD4+ T cells sorted from blood. Regarding subset: CD45RA+ positively selected. The sequence was obtained from a man younger than 45 in good health.

The DNA of the CDR3 is TGCGCCAGCAGCCCCAGACTAGGTTCCTACGAGCAGTACTTC. This gives the protein CASSPRLGSYEQYF. The chain couples TRBV5-1 to TRBJ2-7, with D maybe TRBD2 (6 bases). The CDR3 consists of 14 residues. V was pared by 4 bases and J by 1 base, with 12 bases between. CDR1 SGHRS and CDR2 YFSETQ come from the germline V gene.